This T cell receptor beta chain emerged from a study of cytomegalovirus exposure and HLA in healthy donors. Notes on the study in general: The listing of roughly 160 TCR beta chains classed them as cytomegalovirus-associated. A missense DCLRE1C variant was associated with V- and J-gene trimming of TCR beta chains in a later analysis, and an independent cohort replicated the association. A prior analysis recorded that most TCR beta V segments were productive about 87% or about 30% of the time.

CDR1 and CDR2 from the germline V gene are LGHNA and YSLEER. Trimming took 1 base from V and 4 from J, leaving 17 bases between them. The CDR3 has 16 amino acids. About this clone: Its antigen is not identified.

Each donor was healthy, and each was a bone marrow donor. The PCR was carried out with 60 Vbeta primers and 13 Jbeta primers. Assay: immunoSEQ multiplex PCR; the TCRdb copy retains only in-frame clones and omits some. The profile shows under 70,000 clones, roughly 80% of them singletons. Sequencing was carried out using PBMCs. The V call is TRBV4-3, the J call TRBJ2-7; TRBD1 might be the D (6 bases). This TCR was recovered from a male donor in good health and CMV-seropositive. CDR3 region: CASSQVGTRGQYEQYF. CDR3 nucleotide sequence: TGCGCCAGCAGCCAAGTGGGGACCAGGGGCCAATACGAGCAGTACTTC.